This T cell receptor (beta chain) was obtained from a study of Ad26.COV2.S vaccination and SARS-CoV-2 variants. At the level of the study: Donor had been placed in the Ad26.COV2.S arm of the COV1001 trial. Ad26.COV2.S, an intramuscular injection, was given once or twice 56 days apart.

Per germline, CDR1 SGHRS and CDR2 YFSETQ. V was shortened by 3 bases and J by 0 bases, with 13 bases between the two germline ends. This CDR3 region has 15 residues. Documented treatment: 15 to 20 received Ad26.COV2.S at low or high dose, single or two shots; about 5 received placebo; per-sample allocation not given. Vaccine and placebo recipients were sampled on day 63 after the first injection. This adult donor, from Boston, was 18-55 years old. This clone occurred once. Its specificity is not known. Libraries were prepared by immunoSEQ multiplex PCR; TCRdb keeps only in-frame clonotypes and omits some of them. The data hold about 320,000 clones, with about 86% observed a single time. General study results and limits: Vaccine recipients surpassed placebo recipients in spike-specific TCR breadth.

The sequences come from peripheral blood, collected in a trial of Ad26.COV2.S vaccine versus placebo. This chain uses TRBV5-1 with TRBJ2-7; D is unclear. The sequence was obtained from a person aged 18 to 65 who received the Ad26.COV2.S COVID-19 vaccine or a placebo. CDR3 nucleotide sequence: TGCGCCAGCAGCTCGGCGCCATTGAGCTCCTACGAGCAGTACTTC. Its protein product is CASSSAPLSSYEQYF.